The 29 T cell receptor beta chains reported below all come from one sample, sequenced in a study of T cells in Graves' hyperthyroidism and ophthalmopathy. RNA transcripts were the template for amplifying TCR beta CDR3 regions. The primer set for the first-round RT-PCR of the TCR CDR3 was HTBI. TCRdb independently ran MiXCR on the multiplex PCR reads; one entry per CDR3 protein. The top ten clones hold 15% to 20% of a sample with around 580,000 distinct CDR3 sequences, over 15% of them seen once. The sample was blood. The receptors derive from a woman aged 18 to 35 with Graves' hyperthyroidism.

As concerns this clonotype: Compared with germline, one end of the junction differs, possibly owing to a read error. The chain links TRBV25-1 to TRBJ1-1; D unclear. CDR1 and CDR2 (germline): MGHDK, SYGVNS. The CDR3 loop spans 15 amino acids. CDR3 nucleotides: TGTGCCAGCAGTGAATGGAGGGCCGCTAACACTGAAGGTTTCTTT. As protein: CASSEWRAANTEGFF.

This clonotype was recorded at least ten times. The chain joins TRBV6-1 to TRBJ2-3; a possible D gene is TRBD1 (6 bases). CDR1 and CDR2 (germline): MNHNS, SASEGT. There are 15 residues in the CDR3. V lost 1 base and J 2 bases, leaving 10 bases between the germline ends. CDR3 nucleotide sequence: TGTGCCAGCAGTGAAGTCTGGGGGCTCACAGATACGCAGTATTTT. Translated, it gives CASSEVWGLTDTQYF.

This clonotype was counted between two and nine times. CDR3 loop: CASSIGRGLGNTIYF. The CDR3, as DNA: TGTGCCAGCAGCATTGGCAGGGGGCTCGGAAACACCATATATTTT. V and J are TRBV7-6 and TRBJ1-3; 8 bases line up with TRBD1. Germline V gene lookup returns CDR1 SGHVS and CDR2 FNYEAQ. This CDR3 region has 15 residues. The junction had 7 bases not matched to a gene; V was cut back by 5 bases and J by 4 bases.

Regarding this clonotype: This may stem from a read error, because a much larger clone lies one nucleotide away. The chain uses TRBV6-9 and TRBJ1-5; D is uncertain. Per germline, CDR1 MNHGY and CDR2 SVAAGI. The CDR3 runs 13 residues. The CDR3 reads CAGSYGRAQPQHF. The CDR3 DNA sequence: TGTGCCGGCAGTTACGGTAGGGCTCAGCCCCAGCATTTT.

This clonotype was seen only a few times. The chain employs TRBV6-2 or TRBV6-3 and TRBJ2-1; 9 bases fit TRBD1. With 5 bases clipped from V and 2 bases from J, the junction kept 10 bases outside the gene matches. The germline V gene has CDR1 MNHEY and CDR2 SVGEGT. CDR3 length: 17 amino acids. This CDR3 reads CASSPLGQGIAYNEQFF. For the CDR3, the DNA is TGTGCCAGCAGTCCACTCGGACAGGGGATCGCCTACAATGAGCAGTTCTTC.

This clonotype came up many times. The rearrangement uses TRBV3-1 and TRBJ2-7, with D perhaps TRBD1 (5 bases). V lost 4 bases to trimming and J lost 5 bases, with 12 bases between them. The germline V gene has CDR1 LGHDT and CDR2 YNNKEL (reference sequence). The CDR3 has 13 residues. Here the CDR3 DNA reads TGTGCCAGCAGCCCTATAGGCAGGGACGAGCAGTACTTC. It is translated as CASSPIGRDEQYF.

This sequence joins TRBV14 and TRBJ1-1, with a weak D call TRBD1 (5 bases). Trimming cost V 0 bases and J 6 bases, with 11 bases left between them. CDR3 length: 14 amino acids. CDR1 SGHDN and CDR2 FVKESK come from the germline V gene. Written as DNA, the CDR3 is TGTGCCAGCAGCCAAGAGACAGTGACACCTGAAGCTTTCTTT. Protein product: CASSQETVTPEAFF.

This clonotype was counted only a few times. This chain links TRBV12-3 or TRBV12-4 with TRBJ2-1; 8 bases are shared with TRBD2. The V segment lost 5 bases and the J segment 0 bases; nucleotides outside the gene matches: 6. CDR3 size: 16 residues. DNA for the CDR3: TGTGCCAGCAGTCGACTAGCGCTTAGCTCCTACAATGAGCAGTTCTTC. It codes for CASSRLALSSYNEQFF.

This clonotype was picked up many times. The chain uses TRBV6-2 or TRBV6-3 and TRBJ2-5, with D possibly matching TRBD1 (6 bases). The CDR3 runs 14 residues. V dropped 0 bases and J dropped 7 bases, with 12 bases sitting between them. Germline V gives CDR1 MNHEY, CDR2 SVGEGT. In DNA form, the CDR3 reads TGTGCCAGCAGTTACTCTGGGACACCGGCGACCCAGTACTTC. This encodes CASSYSGTPATQYF.

In its sample, this clonotype was seen many times. The rearrangement joins TRBV27 to TRBJ2-1; TRBD2 aligns across 10 bases. Germline V lookup: CDR1 MNHEY, CDR2 SMNVEV (reference sequence). The CDR3 spans 17 residues. Germline trimming cut 10 bases from V and 0 bases from J; bases unmatched to any gene: 12. The chain's CDR3 is CATSWPAGGRSYNEQFF. CDR3 DNA sequence: TGTGCCACCTCCTGGCCAGCGGGAGGGCGCTCCTACAATGAGCAGTTCTTC.

This clonotype was seen more than once but under ten times. This chain links TRBV12-3 or TRBV12-4 with TRBJ2-5, with a tentative D call TRBD2 (7 bases). The CDR3 totals 14 residues. The V end was cut by 8 bases, the J end by 6 bases, with 19 bases between. CDR3 region: CASGLVGGRKTQYF. In DNA form, the CDR3 reads TGTGCCAGCGGGTTGGTGGGGGGGCGGAAGACCCAGTACTTC.

This clonotype has ten or more counts. The CDR3 DNA follows: TGTGCCAGCACTCCCGCGACGACAGGGGGTTATGGCTACACCTTC. It specifies CASTPATTGGYGYTF. The V call is TRBV6-1, the J call TRBJ1-2; 9 bases align to TRBD1. Germline V CDR1 and CDR2: MNHNS, SASEGT. CDR3 length: 15 amino acids. With 7 bases clipped from V and 5 bases from J, the junction kept 11 bases outside the gene matches.

This clonotype has only a few counts. DNA for the CDR3: TGCGCCAGCAGCTTGGGCCCTGGGCTTGGCGAGCAGTACTTC. This encodes CASSLGPGLGEQYF. J is TRBJ2-7 and V is TRBV5-1; the D is unclear. Germline-derived CDR1 and CDR2 are SGHRS and YFSETQ. V was pared by 0 bases and J by 6 bases, with 13 bases between. The CDR3 runs to 14 residues.

At least ten counts were recorded for this clonotype. V usage is TRBV11-2 and J usage is TRBJ2-1; D perhaps matches TRBD1 (5 bases). Germline loops: CDR1 SGHAT, CDR2 FQNNGV. There are 16 residues in the CDR3. The V end lost 5 bases, the J end lost 4 bases, and 18 bases lay between the germline ends. The CDR3 spells CASSASPGTGYNEQFF. The CDR3 DNA follows: TGTGCCAGCAGCGCCAGCCCCGGAACAGGATACAATGAGCAGTTCTTC.

The V call is TRBV7-2, the J call TRBJ1-5; the D gene is possibly TRBD1 (5 bases). This CDR3 spans 15 amino acids. Germline CDR1 and CDR2: SGHTA and FQGNSA. V was pared by 5 bases and J by 3 bases, with 14 bases between. DNA of the CDR3: TGTGCCAGCAGCCCCCGGGACGTACACAATCAGCCCCAGCATTTT. Amino acid sequence: CASSPRDVHNQPQHF.

With regard to this clonotype: A much larger clone differs from this one at a single base, so this may be a read error. This sequence joins TRBV3-1 and TRBJ1-5; D is perhaps TRBD1 (5 bases). With 1 base removed from V and 6 bases from J, the gap between germline ends came to 13 bases. CDR3 length equals 15 residues. Germline values: CDR1 LGHDT, CDR2 YNNKEL (reference sequence). The CDR3 DNA reads as TGTGCCAGCAGCCAAGGGACACCTAAGAGTCAGCCCCAGCATTTT. As protein: CASSQGTPKSQPQHF. The whole variable domain, remainder taken from reference TRBV3-1 and TRBJ1-5, is DTAVSQTPKYLVTQMGNDKSIKCEQNLGHDTMYWYKQDSKKFLKIMFSYNNKELIINETVPNRFSPKSPDKAHLNLHINSLELGDSAVYFCASSQGTPKSQPQHFGDGTRLSIL.

DNA for the CDR3: TGTGCCAGCAGCCCCGACTGGGACAGGGGTAGTAATGGCTACACCTTC. It is translated as CASSPDWDRGSNGYTF. The chain is built from TRBV7-2 and TRBJ1-2, with 10 bases aligning to TRBD1. J gave up 6 bases and V 5 bases, and 12 bases lay outside the gene matches. Germline lookup yields CDR1 SGHTA and CDR2 FQGNSA. This CDR3 is 16 amino acids long.

The count of this clonotype is one. The chain is built from TRBV20-1 and TRBJ1-2; a possible D gene is TRBD1 (5 bases). Germline CDR1 DFQATT, CDR2 SNEGSKA (reference sequence). V lost 1 base and J lost 4, with 13 bases in between. CDR3 size: 14 residues. CDR3 nucleotides: TGCAGTGCTAGAGCCGAGGGGCAGACCTATGGCTACACCTTC. Translated, it gives CSARAEGQTYGYTF.

The chain employs TRBV20-1 and TRBJ2-7; TRBD2 matches at 9 bases. Germline trimming cut 0 bases from V and 5 bases from J; bases unmatched to any gene: 8. There are 15 residues in the CDR3. Germline V CDR1 and CDR2: DFQATT, SNEGSKA (reference sequence). CDR3 sequence (DNA): TGCAGTGCTAGAGATGGGTTAGCGGGAGCGGACGAGCAGTACTTC. This codes for CSARDGLAGADEQYF.

This clonotype was counted a few times. This chain links TRBV20-1 with TRBJ2-1; tentatively, D is TRBD2 (5 bases). V lost 6 bases, J lost 4 bases, and 22 bases lay in between. The CDR3 extends over 16 amino acids. CDR1 DFQATT and CDR2 SNEGSKA come from the germline V gene (reference sequence). The CDR3: CSAPAQRRVGYNEQFF. Written as DNA, the CDR3 is TGCAGTGCCCCAGCCCAGCGGCGGGTTGGTTACAATGAGCAGTTCTTC.

The chain joins TRBV3-1 to TRBJ2-1, with TRBD2 matching 9 bases. This CDR3 is 16 amino acids long. Per germline, CDR1 LGHDT and CDR2 YNNKEL (reference sequence). V shed 4 bases and J 5 bases; nucleotides not matched to a gene: 9. The chain's CDR3 is CASSLSLRLADNEQFF. The CDR3 coding sequence is TGTGCCAGCAGCCTAAGTTTGAGACTAGCGGACAATGAGCAGTTCTTC.

In this sample, this clonotype turned up many times. The chain employs TRBV12-3 or TRBV12-4 and TRBJ2-3, with D hard to call. Trimming pared 5 bases from V and 1 base from J, leaving 7 bases between. The CDR3 totals 13 residues. This CDR3 is CASSALRTDTQYF. Here the CDR3 DNA reads TGTGCCAGCAGTGCCTTACGCACAGATACGCAGTATTTT.

This clonotype was picked up many times. The chain combines TRBV12-3 or TRBV12-4 with TRBJ1-1, with D possibly matching TRBD1 (5 bases). This CDR3 is built from 17 residues. V lost 4 bases and J 4 bases, leaving 22 bases between the germline ends. As DNA, the CDR3 is TGTGCCAGCAGTTCCTCTTGGGGATCCTTTGGGGGCACTGAAGCTTTCTTT. It codes for CASSSSWGSFGGTEAFF.

In this sample, this clonotype turned up a few times. A much larger clone is a single base away; this may be a read error. The rearrangement links TRBV7-8 to TRBJ2-7; a possible D gene is TRBD2 (5 bases). V lost 4 bases and J 2 bases, leaving 9 bases between the germline ends. CDR3 length equals 13 residues. Germline V lookup: CDR1 SGHVS, CDR2 FQNEAQ. CDR3 protein: CASSSLGAYEQYF. CDR3 nucleotide sequence: TGTGCCAGCAGCTCCTTGGGAGCCTACGAGCAGTACTTC. The full variable domain, with the rest looked up from reference TRBV7-8 and TRBJ2-7, is GAGVSQSPRYKVAKRGQDVALRCDPISGHVSLFWYQQALGQGPEFLTYFQNEAQLDKSGLPSDRFFAERPEGSVSTLKIQRTQQEDSAVYLCASSSLGAYEQYFGPGTRLTVT.

This clonotype was counted many times. The V and J genes are TRBV10-2 and TRBJ2-7, with D maybe TRBD2 (6 bases). The CDR3 runs 13 residues. Germline CDR1 is WSHSY and CDR2 is SAAADI. Trimming left V 7 bases short and J 5 bases short, with 15 bases between. The CDR3 nucleotides are TGCGCCAGCACCCCTAGCGCGGTCAACGAGCAGTACTTC. Translated: CASTPSAVNEQYF.

In its sample, this clonotype was seen a few times. This chain connects TRBV5-5 to TRBJ1-1; D is perhaps TRBD1 (5 bases). This CDR3 comprises 14 residues. Per germline, CDR1 SGHKS and CDR2 YYEKEE (reference sequence). V gave up 4 bases and J gave up 1 base, with 11 bases separating them. CDR3 loop: CASSPIGANTEAFF. The CDR3 DNA is TGTGCCAGCAGCCCGATAGGGGCGAACACTGAAGCTTTCTTT.

The chain uses TRBV7-2 and TRBJ2-1; D is unclear. Per the germline V gene, CDR1 is SGHTA and CDR2 is FQGNSA. Between the trimmed V and J ends, which lost 1 base and 7 bases, there was a span of 8 bases. This CDR3 spans 13 amino acids. CDR3 nucleotide sequence: TGTGCCAGCAGCTTAGACAGAACTAATGAGCAGTTCTTC. It encodes CASSLDRTNEQFF.

This clonotype was seen ten or more times. The V and J genes are TRBV5-1 and TRBJ2-1, with D unresolved. Trimming shortened V by 4 bases and J by 0 bases, and 8 bases separated the two germline ends. Germline V gene lookup returns CDR1 SGHRS and CDR2 YFSETQ. The CDR3 is 14 residues long. DNA for the CDR3: TGCGCCAGCAGCCTGTACTACTCCTACAATGAGCAGTTCTTC. Protein sequence: CASSLYYSYNEQFF.

V is TRBV5-4 and J is TRBJ2-2; 10 nucleotides line up with TRBD2. CDR3 length equals 16 residues. V gave up 2 bases and J gave up 3 bases; unmatched junction bases: 4. Germline loops: CDR1 SGHNT, CDR2 YYREEE (reference sequence). CDR3 coding DNA: TGTGCCAGCAGCTTAAGCGGGAGGGCCGACACCGGGGAGCTGTTTTTT. Translated: CASSLSGRADTGELFF.